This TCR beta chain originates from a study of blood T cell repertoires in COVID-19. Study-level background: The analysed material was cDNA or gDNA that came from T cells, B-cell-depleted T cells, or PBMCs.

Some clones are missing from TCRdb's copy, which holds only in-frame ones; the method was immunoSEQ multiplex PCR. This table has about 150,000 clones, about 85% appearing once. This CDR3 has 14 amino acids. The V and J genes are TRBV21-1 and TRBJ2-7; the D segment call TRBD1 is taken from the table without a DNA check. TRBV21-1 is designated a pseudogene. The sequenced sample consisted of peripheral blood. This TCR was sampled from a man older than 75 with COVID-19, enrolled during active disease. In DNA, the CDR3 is TGTGCCCTCCCAGTGAGACAGTCGACCTACGAGCAGTACTTC. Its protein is CALPVRQSTYEQYF.